Shown below are 9 T cell receptor beta chains from a single sample sequenced in a study of multiple sclerosis patients with progressive multifocal leukoencephalopathy. The time point: less than 15 months of natalizumab therapy. Measured with immunoSEQ multiplex PCR; TCRdb has only the in-frame clones, and not every one. The table lists under 30,000 clones, about 90% of them singletons. Sequenced material: PBMCs, taken from a patient treated with natalizumab. These receptors all come from a human donor with multiple sclerosis.

The genes are TRBV30 and TRBJ1-2; weak D call: TRBD1 (6 bases). CDR1 is GTSNPN, CDR2 SVGIG, per germline (reference sequence). Trimming removed 1 base from V and 6 bases from J, with 12 bases in between. The CDR3 runs to 13 residues. CDR3 nucleotides: TGTGCCTGGAGTGCGGGGGCCGATAATGGCTACACCTTC. It yields the protein CAWSAGADNGYTF.

The V and J genes are TRBV25-1 and TRBJ1-1, with no clear D. Trimming shortened V by 5 bases and J by 3 bases, and 4 bases separated the two germline ends. Germline values: CDR1 MGHDK, CDR2 SYGVNS. The CDR3 is 11 amino acids. The CDR3 sequence is CASSRYTEAFF. As DNA, the CDR3 is TGTGCCAGCAGTAGGTACACTGAAGCTTTCTTT.

This sequence joins TRBV12-5 and TRBJ1-2; a possible D gene is TRBD1 (5 bases). The CDR3 is 15 residues long. In germline, CDR1 is LGHNT, CDR2 FRNRAP. Trimming took off 5 bases at V and 4 bases at J, with 17 bases between the two ends. The DNA for the CDR3 is TGTGCTAGTGGTCTACCAAGAGCAGGGAGCTATGGCTACACCTTC. It yields the protein CASGLPRAGSYGYTF. The whole variable domain, filled in from reference TRBV12-5 and TRBJ1-2, reads DARVTQTPRHKVTEMGQEVTMRCQPILGHNTVFWYRQTMMQGLELLAYFRNRAPLDDSGMPKDRFSAEMPDATLATLKIQPSEPRDSAVYFCASGLPRAGSYGYTFGSGTRLTVV.

This sequence joins TRBV19 and TRBJ1-1; D gene uncertain. The V end was cut by 6 bases, the J end by 1 base, with 15 bases between. The CDR3 is 15 residues long. Germline V lookup: CDR1 LNHDA, CDR2 SQIVND (reference sequence). Written as DNA, the CDR3 is TGTGCCAGTAGCAGCGATAGGGCCAAGAACACTGAAGCTTTCTTT. Protein: CASSSDRAKNTEAFF.

In its sample, this clone was seen a few times. J is TRBJ2-7 and V is TRBV7-6; 11 nucleotides align to TRBD2. There are 20 residues in the CDR3. V dropped 0 bases and J dropped 0; count of bases not matched to a gene: 13. The germline CDR1 and CDR2 sequences are SGHVS and FNYEAQ. CDR3 in DNA: TGTGCCAGCAGCTTAGCGTCGGGCCTAGCGGGGGGTTCTTACTCCTACGAGCAGTACTTC. This codes for CASSLASGLAGGSYSYEQYF. The complete variable domain, with remaining parts taken from reference TRBV7-6 and TRBJ2-7, reads GAGVSQSPRYKVTKRGQDVALRCDPISGHVSLYWYRQALGQGPEFLTYFNYEAQQDKSGLPNDRFSAERPEGSISTLTIQRTEQRDSAMYRCASSLASGLAGGSYSYEQYFGPGTRLTVT.

The V call is TRBV19, the J call TRBJ1-1, with D possibly TRBD1 on 6 matching bases. Germline lookup yields CDR1 LNHDA and CDR2 SQIVND (reference sequence). V lost 3 bases, J lost 11 bases, and 13 bases lay in between. CDR3 length: 12 amino acids. CDR3 nucleotide sequence: TGTGCCAGTAGTATCGGGGGCTCAGCGGCTTTCTTT. Translation gives CASSIGGSAAFF.

V is TRBV13 and J is TRBJ2-7; the match to TRBD1 covers 7 bases. Germline assignment: CDR1 PRHDT and CDR2 FYEKMQ (reference sequence). V lost 3 bases, J lost 0 bases, and 2 bases stayed unmatched. The CDR3 consists of 14 residues. The CDR3 coding sequence is TGTGCCAGCAGCTTGGGACAGATCTCCTACGAGCAGTACTTC. This encodes CASSLGQISYEQYF.

The chain links TRBV7-6 to TRBJ1-6; 8 nucleotides match TRBD1. The germline V gene has CDR1 SGHVS and CDR2 FNYEAQ. The length of the CDR3 is 19 residues. The junction had 22 bases not matched to a gene; V was cut back by 5 bases and J by 10 bases. CDR3 residues: CASSASTPFGTGPDSPLHF. CDR3 DNA: TGTGCCAGCAGCGCTAGCACCCCGTTCGGGACAGGCCCCGACTCACCCCTCCACTTT.

This chain joins TRBV7-2 and TRBJ2-6; D call uncertain. V was shortened by 2 bases and J by 0 bases, with 5 bases between the two germline ends. The CDR3 is 15 residues long. Looked up from germline, CDR1 is SGHTA and CDR2 is FQGNSA. This CDR3 reads CASSLFPSGANVLTF. The CDR3 coding sequence is TGTGCCAGCAGCTTATTCCCCTCTGGGGCCAACGTCCTGACTTTC. The variable domain in full, completed from reference TRBV7-2 and TRBJ2-6, reads GAGVSQSPSNKVTEKGKDVELRCDPISGHTALYWYRQSLGQGLEFLIYFQGNSAPDKSGLPSDRFSAERTGGSVSTLTIQRTQQEDSAVYLCASSLFPSGANVLTFGAGSRLTVL.